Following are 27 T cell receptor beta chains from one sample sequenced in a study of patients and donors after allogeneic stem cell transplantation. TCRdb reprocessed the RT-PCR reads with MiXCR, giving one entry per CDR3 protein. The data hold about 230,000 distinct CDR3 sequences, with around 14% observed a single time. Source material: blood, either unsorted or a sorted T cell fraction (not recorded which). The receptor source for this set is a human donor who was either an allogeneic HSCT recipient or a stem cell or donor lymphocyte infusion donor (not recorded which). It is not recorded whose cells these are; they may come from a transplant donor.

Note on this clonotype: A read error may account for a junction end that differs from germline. The CDR3 protein is CASSLNRGTNEKLVF. CDR3 DNA sequence: TGTGCCAGCAGCTTAAACAGGGGAACTAATGAAAAACTGGTTTTT. The rearrangement uses TRBV7-8 and TRBJ1-4, with 7 bases aligning to TRBD1. In germline, CDR1 is SGHVS, CDR2 FQNEAQ. This CDR3 is built from 15 residues.

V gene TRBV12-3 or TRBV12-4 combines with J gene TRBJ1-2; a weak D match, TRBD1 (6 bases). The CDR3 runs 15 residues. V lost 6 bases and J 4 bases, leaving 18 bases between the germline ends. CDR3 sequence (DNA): TGTGCCAGCAGCCTGAGGCCCGGACAGTCCTATGGCTACACCTTC. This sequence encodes CASSLRPGQSYGYTF.

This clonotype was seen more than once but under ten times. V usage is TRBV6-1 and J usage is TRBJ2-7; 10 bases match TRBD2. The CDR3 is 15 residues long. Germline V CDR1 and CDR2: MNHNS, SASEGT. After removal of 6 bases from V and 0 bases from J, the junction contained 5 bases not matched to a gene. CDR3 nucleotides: TGTGCCAGCAGGGGCTCTAGCGGGAGCTCCTACGAGCAGTACTTC. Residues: CASRGSSGSSYEQYF.

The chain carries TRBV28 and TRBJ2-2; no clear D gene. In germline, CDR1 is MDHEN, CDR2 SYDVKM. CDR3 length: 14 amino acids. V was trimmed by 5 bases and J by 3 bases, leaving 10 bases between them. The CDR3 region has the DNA TGTGCCAGCAGTGGATATCGGGACACCGGGGAGCTGTTTTTT. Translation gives CASSGYRDTGELFF.

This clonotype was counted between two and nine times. CDR3 region: CSARGSRDYGYTF. The DNA of the CDR3 is TGCAGTGCTAGAGGTTCGAGGGACTATGGCTACACCTTC. The rearrangement joins TRBV20-1 to TRBJ1-2; the D is unclear. Germline CDR1 is DFQATT and CDR2 is SNEGSKA (reference sequence). The CDR3 consists of 13 residues. V was clipped by 1 base and J by 3 bases, with 9 bases between them.

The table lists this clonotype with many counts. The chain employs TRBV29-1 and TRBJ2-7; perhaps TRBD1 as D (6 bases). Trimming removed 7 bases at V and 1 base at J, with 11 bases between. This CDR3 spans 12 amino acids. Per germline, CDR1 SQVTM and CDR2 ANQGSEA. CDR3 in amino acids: CSGTVNSYEQYF. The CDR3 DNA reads TGCAGCGGGACAGTGAATTCCTACGAGCAGTACTTC.

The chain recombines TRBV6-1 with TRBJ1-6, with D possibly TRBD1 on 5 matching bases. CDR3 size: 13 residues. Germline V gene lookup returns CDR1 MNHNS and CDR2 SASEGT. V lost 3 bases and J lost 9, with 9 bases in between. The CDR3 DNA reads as TGTGCCAGCAGTGACAGGGCTACTTCACCCCTCCACTTT. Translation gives CASSDRATSPLHF.

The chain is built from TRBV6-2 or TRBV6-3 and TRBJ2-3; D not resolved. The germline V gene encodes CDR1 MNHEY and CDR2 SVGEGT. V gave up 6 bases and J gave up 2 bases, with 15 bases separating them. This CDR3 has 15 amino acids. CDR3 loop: CASRGDWLHTDTQYF. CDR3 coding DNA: TGTGCCAGCAGGGGCGACTGGCTACACACAGATACGCAGTATTTT.

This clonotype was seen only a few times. For the CDR3, the DNA is TGCAGTGCAGCCCCATTAGGGGGTAACACCGGGGAGCTGTTTTTT. Encoded protein: CSAAPLGGNTGELFF. The rearrangement joins TRBV20-1 to TRBJ2-2; a possible D gene is TRBD1 (6 bases). Germline CDR1 reads DFQATT; CDR2 reads SNEGSKA (reference sequence). Trimming pared 6 bases from V and 2 bases from J, leaving 16 bases between. CDR3 size: 15 residues.

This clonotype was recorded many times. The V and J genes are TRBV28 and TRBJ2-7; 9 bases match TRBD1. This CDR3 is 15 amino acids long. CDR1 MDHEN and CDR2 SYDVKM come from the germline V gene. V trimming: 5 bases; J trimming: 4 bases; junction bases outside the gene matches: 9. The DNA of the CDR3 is TGTGCCAGCAGTCTCCAGGGCGGACAGGGGTACGAGCAGTACTTC. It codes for CASSLQGGQGYEQYF.

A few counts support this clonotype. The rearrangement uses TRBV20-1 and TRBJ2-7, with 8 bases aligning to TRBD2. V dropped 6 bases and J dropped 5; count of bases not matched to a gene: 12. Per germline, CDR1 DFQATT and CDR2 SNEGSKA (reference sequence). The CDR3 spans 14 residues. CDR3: CSAPNQREWNEQYF. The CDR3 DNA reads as TGCAGTGCACCTAATCAGCGGGAGTGGAACGAGCAGTACTTC.

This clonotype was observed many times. This CDR3 is CASSRTSGGGYEQYF. The CDR3 DNA reads TGTGCCAGCAGCCGGACTAGCGGGGGGGGCTACGAGCAGTACTTC. The chain links TRBV9 to TRBJ2-7, with 15 bases that match TRBD2. The germline V gene has CDR1 SGDLS and CDR2 YYNGEE. V gave up 4 bases and J gave up 3 bases; unmatched junction bases: 2. The CDR3 length is 15 residues. Filled out from reference TRBV9 and TRBJ2-7, the complete variable domain reads DSGVTQTPKHLITATGQRVTLRCSPRSGDLSVYWYQQSLDQGLQFLIQYYNGEERAKGNILERFSAQQFPDLHSELNLSSLELGDSALYFCASSRTSGGGYEQYFGPGTRLTVT.

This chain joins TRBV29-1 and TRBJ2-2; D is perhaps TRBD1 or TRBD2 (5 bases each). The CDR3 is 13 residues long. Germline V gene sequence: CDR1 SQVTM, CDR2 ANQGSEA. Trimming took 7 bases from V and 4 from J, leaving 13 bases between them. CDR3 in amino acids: CSAGGHSTGELFF. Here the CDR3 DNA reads TGCAGCGCCGGAGGACATAGCACCGGGGAGCTGTTTTTT.

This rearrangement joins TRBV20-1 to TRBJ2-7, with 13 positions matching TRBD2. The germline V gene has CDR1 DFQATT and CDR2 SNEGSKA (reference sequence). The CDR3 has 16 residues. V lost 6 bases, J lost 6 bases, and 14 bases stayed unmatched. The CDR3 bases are TGCAGTGCATATGAGACTAGCGGGGGGTATCCTCTCGAGCAGTACTTC. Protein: CSAYETSGGYPLEQYF.

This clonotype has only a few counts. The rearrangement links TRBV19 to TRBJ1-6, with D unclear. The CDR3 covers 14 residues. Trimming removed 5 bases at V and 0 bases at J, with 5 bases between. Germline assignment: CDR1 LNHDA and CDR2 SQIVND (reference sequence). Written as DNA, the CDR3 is TGTGCCAGTAGTGAGGTCTCCTATAATTCACCCCTCCACTTT. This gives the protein CASSEVSYNSPLHF.

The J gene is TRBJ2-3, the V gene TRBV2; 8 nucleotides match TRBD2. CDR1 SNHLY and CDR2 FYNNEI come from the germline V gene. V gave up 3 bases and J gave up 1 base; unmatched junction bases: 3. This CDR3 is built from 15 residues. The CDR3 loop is CASSEMRGGTDTQYF. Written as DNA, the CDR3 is TGTGCCAGCAGTGAGATGCGGGGGGGCACAGATACGCAGTATTTT.

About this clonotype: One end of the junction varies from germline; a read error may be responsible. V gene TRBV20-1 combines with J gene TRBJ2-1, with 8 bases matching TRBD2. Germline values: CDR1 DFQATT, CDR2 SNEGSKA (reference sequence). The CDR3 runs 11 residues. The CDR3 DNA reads TGCAGTGCCCGAAGCGGGAGAGAGCGGTTCTTC. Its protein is CSARSGRERFF.

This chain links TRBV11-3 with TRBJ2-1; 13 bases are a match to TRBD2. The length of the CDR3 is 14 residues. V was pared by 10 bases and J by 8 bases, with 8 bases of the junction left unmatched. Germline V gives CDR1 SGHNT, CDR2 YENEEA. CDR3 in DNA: TGTGCCAATCCGGGACTAGCGGGACGGGATGAGCAGTTCTTC. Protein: CANPGLAGRDEQFF.

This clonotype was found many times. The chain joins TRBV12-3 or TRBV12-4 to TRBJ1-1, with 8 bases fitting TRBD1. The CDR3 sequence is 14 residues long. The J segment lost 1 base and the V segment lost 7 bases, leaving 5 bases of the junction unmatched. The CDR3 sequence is CASTWTGTNTEAFF. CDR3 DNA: TGTGCCAGCACTTGGACAGGGACGAACACTGAAGCTTTCTTT.

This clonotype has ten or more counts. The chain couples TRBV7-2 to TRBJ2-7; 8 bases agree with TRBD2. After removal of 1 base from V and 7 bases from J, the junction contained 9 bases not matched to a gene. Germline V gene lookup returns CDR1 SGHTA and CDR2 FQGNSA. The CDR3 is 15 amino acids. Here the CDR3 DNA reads TGTGCCAGCAGCTTAGTCGACGGGGGGGCGGAGGAGCAGTACTTC. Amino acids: CASSLVDGGAEEQYF.

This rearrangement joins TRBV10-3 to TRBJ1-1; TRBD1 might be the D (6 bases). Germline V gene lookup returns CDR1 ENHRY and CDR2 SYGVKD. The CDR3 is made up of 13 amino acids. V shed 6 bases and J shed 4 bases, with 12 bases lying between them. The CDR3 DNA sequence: TGTGCCATCAGGGCTGGCAGGGGCACTGAAGCTTTCTTT. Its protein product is CAIRAGRGTEAFF.

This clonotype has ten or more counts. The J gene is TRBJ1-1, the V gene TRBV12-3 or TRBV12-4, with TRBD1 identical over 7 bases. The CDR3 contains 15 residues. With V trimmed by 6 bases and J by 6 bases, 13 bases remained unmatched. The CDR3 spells CASRPSTGLTSEAFF. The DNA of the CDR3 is TGTGCCAGCAGGCCTTCGACAGGGCTTACTTCTGAAGCTTTCTTT.

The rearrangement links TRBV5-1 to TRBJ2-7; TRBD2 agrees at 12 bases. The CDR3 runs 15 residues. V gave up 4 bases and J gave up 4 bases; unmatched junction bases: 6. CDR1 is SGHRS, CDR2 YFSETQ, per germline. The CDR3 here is CASSILAGGNYEQYF. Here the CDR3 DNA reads TGCGCCAGCAGCATACTAGCGGGAGGAAATTACGAGCAGTACTTC.

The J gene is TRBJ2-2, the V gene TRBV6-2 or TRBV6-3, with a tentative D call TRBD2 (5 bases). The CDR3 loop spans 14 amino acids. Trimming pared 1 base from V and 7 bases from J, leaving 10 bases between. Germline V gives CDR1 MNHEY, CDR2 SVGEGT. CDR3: CASSYLASLGELFF. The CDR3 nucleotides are TGTGCCAGCAGTTACTTAGCGTCTCTCGGGGAGCTGTTTTTT.

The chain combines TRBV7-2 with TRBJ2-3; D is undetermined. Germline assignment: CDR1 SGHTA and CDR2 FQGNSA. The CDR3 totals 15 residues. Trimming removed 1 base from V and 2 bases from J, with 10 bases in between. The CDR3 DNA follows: TGTGCCAGCAGCTTAGGGGGATCAGTCACAGATACGCAGTATTTT. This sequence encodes CASSLGGSVTDTQYF.

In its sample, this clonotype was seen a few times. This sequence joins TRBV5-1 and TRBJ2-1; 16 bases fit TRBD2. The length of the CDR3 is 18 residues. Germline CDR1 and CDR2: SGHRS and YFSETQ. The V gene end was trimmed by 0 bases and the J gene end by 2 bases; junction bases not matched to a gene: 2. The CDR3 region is CASSLAGLAGGPYNEQFF. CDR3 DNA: TGCGCCAGCAGCTTGGCGGGACTAGCGGGAGGGCCCTACAATGAGCAGTTCTTC.

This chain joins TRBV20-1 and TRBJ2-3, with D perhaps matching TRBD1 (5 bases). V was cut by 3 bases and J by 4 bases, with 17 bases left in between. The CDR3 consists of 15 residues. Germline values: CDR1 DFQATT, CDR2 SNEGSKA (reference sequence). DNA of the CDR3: TGCAGTGCTAGGGATGTCAGGGCCATGCCAGATACGCAGTATTTT. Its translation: CSARDVRAMPDTQYF.